Presented here are 18 T cell receptor beta chains from one specimen sequenced in a study of OX40 agonist ivuxolimab in advanced cancers. Libraries were made using the immunoSEQ multiplex PCR assay. TCRdb retrieved this table from immuneACCESS and kept in-frame rearrangements only. Not all clones are present; in checked studies, unresolved V genes account for under half, and no reason is known for the remainder. The sample includes tens of thousands of clones, with around 93% observed a single time. The ten biggest clones cover 4.2% of the sample. This material consisted of CD4+ or CD8+ T cells sorted from blood, taken in a trial of the OX40 agonist ivuxolimab. The source of these receptors is an adult with an advanced solid tumor such as melanoma, head and neck, liver or kidney cancer.

V usage is TRBV11-2 and J usage is TRBJ2-7; D assignment may be TRBD1 or TRBD2 (6 bases each). The V gene's germline CDR1 is SGHAT and CDR2 FQNNGV. The CDR3 extends over 15 amino acids. V lost 3 bases to trimming and J lost 2 bases, with 14 bases between them. CDR3 nucleotide sequence: TGTGCCAGCAGCTTCGAGTGGAGGGGGGCCTACGAGCAGTACTTC. Translating gives CASSFEWRGAYEQYF.

This sequence joins TRBV7-8 and TRBJ1-5; 7 nucleotides agree with TRBD1. The length of the CDR3 is 13 residues. Unmatched junction bases numbered 5, after V lost 7 bases and J lost 5 bases. CDR1 is SGHVS and CDR2 is FQNEAQ in the germline V gene. In DNA, the CDR3 is TGTGCCAGCAACGCCAGGGGGGATCAGCCCCAGCATTTT. Translating it yields CASNARGDQPQHF.

The chain carries TRBV7-8 and TRBJ2-5; 10 nucleotides align to TRBD1. J lost 3 bases, V lost 6 bases, and 4 bases had no gene match. The CDR3 extends over 14 amino acids. Germline V gives CDR1 SGHVS, CDR2 FQNEAQ. The CDR3 here is CASRGGTGEETQYF. The CDR3, as DNA: TGTGCCAGCAGGGGTGGGACAGGGGAAGAGACCCAGTACTTC.

J is TRBJ2-7 and V is TRBV28, with TRBD2 matching 9 bases. The V gene end was trimmed by 4 bases and the J gene end by 5 bases; junction bases not matched to a gene: 6. Germline CDR1 reads MDHEN; CDR2 reads SYDVKM. This CDR3 has 14 residues. CDR3 amino acids: CASSSIAGVHEQYF. As DNA, the CDR3 is TGTGCCAGCAGTTCAATAGCGGGAGTTCACGAGCAGTACTTC.

V is TRBV28 and J is TRBJ2-2, with 8 bases identical to TRBD2. The CDR3 covers 19 residues. Per germline, CDR1 MDHEN and CDR2 SYDVKM. The junction had 17 bases not matched to a gene; V was cut back by 7 bases and J by 1 base. The CDR3 reads CASTQPGGPHYRNTGELFF. The CDR3 bases are TGTGCCAGCACTCAACCGGGGGGGCCGCACTATCGGAACACCGGGGAGCTGTTTTTT.

The chain uses TRBV10-3 and TRBJ2-7; D is unresolved. V was trimmed by 3 bases and J by 1 base, leaving 22 bases between them. Germline values: CDR1 ENHRY, CDR2 SYGVKD. The CDR3 has 18 residues. The CDR3 DNA reads TGTGCCATCAGTGAAAGCCCAAAACAGCTCCGAAGGTCCTACGAGCAGTACTTC. Protein: CAISESPKQLRRSYEQYF.

This chain joins TRBV6-5 and TRBJ2-1; 9 bases fit TRBD2. J was trimmed by 7 bases and V by 0 bases; bases with no gene match: 7. CDR1 is MNHEY, CDR2 SVGAGI, per germline. The CDR3 loop spans 16 amino acids. The CDR3, as DNA: TGTGCCAGCAGTTACTCCGGCGGGGGGGCGCGAAATGAGCAGTTCTTC. Translating gives CASSYSGGGARNEQFF.

The rearrangement links TRBV6-5 to TRBJ1-5; TRBD1 aligns across 8 bases. With 4 bases clipped from V and 6 bases from J, the junction kept 2 bases outside the gene matches. The CDR3 contains 13 residues. Germline CDR1 and CDR2: MNHEY and SVGAGI. The CDR3 coding sequence is TGTGCCAGCAGTTTAACAGGGGGTCAGCCCCAGCATTTT. It translates to CASSLTGGQPQHF.

The chain combines TRBV28 with TRBJ2-7; no definite D call. V lost 6 bases to trimming and J lost 9 bases, with 9 bases between them. This CDR3 is built from 10 residues. Germline V CDR1 and CDR2: MDHEN, SYDVKM. The CDR3 DNA is TGTGCCAGCAGCATTATAAGGCAGTACTTC. Translating gives CASSIIRQYF.

The genes are TRBV5-4 and TRBJ1-2; 8 positions match TRBD1. The V gene's germline CDR1 is SGHNT and CDR2 YYREEE (reference sequence). The CDR3 loop spans 15 amino acids. With V trimmed by 6 bases and J by 6 bases, 13 bases remained unmatched. This CDR3 is CASNLDRVASHGYTF. The CDR3 nucleotides read TGTGCCAGCAACCTGGACAGGGTAGCCTCTCATGGCTACACCTTC.

J is TRBJ2-7 and V is TRBV28, with D unclear. Trimming cost V 5 bases and J 5 bases, with 16 bases left between them. Germline-derived CDR1 and CDR2 are MDHEN and SYDVKM. The CDR3 has 14 residues. The CDR3 coding sequence is TGTGCCAGCAGTCCCGGAATGGGGATCGACGAGCAGTACTTC. It specifies CASSPGMGIDEQYF.

V and J are TRBV6-5 and TRBJ1-5; D gene uncertain. Per the germline V gene, CDR1 is MNHEY and CDR2 is SVGAGI. Trimming took off 6 bases at V and 0 bases at J, with 12 bases between the two ends. This CDR3 has 15 residues. In nucleotides, the CDR3 is TGTGCCAGCAGCCCCCATCGTTATAGCAATCAGCCCCAGCATTTT. Amino acids: CASSPHRYSNQPQHF.

This sequence joins TRBV7-9 and TRBJ1-6; 7 nucleotides align to TRBD1. V dropped 8 bases and J dropped 0; count of bases not matched to a gene: 7. CDR1 and CDR2 (germline): SEHNR, FQNEAQ (reference sequence). There are 16 residues in the CDR3. CDR3 coding DNA: TGTGCCAGCGGCCGGGCAGGGGGCTCCTATAATTCACCCCTCCACTTT. This codes for CASGRAGGSYNSPLHF.

V and J are TRBV4-3 and TRBJ2-7; 8 bases map to TRBD1. CDR3 length equals 16 residues. CDR1 and CDR2 (germline): LGHNA, YSLEER. The V gene end was trimmed by 0 bases and the J gene end by 3 bases; junction bases not matched to a gene: 7. The chain's CDR3 is CASSQDLPGQDYEQYF. CDR3 bases: TGCGCCAGCAGCCAAGATCTGCCGGGACAGGACTACGAGCAGTACTTC.

The V gene is TRBV9, the J gene TRBJ2-3; D is unresolved. V lost 0 bases and J 0 bases, leaving 2 bases between the germline ends. Germline CDR1 and CDR2: SGDLS and YYNGEE. The CDR3 is 13 residues long. The chain's CDR3 is CASSVDSTDTQYF. The DNA of the CDR3 is TGTGCCAGCAGCGTAGACAGCACAGATACGCAGTATTTT.

V is TRBV19 and J is TRBJ2-1; 13 bases are a match to TRBD2. The J segment lost 2 bases and the V segment lost 3 bases, leaving 13 bases of the junction unmatched. Germline CDR1 and CDR2: LNHDA and SQIVND (reference sequence). The CDR3 is made up of 20 amino acids. CDR3 nucleotides: TGTGCCAGTAGTATGGAAATGACTAGCGGGGGGCGTGTTGCCTACAATGAGCAGTTCTTC. Amino acid sequence: CASSMEMTSGGRVAYNEQFF.

In this sample, this clone turned up a few times. In nucleotides, the CDR3 is TGTGCCAGCAGCTTAGACTGGGGCAATCAGCCCCAGCATTTT. Protein: CASSLDWGNQPQHF. This chain connects TRBV7-9 to TRBJ1-5; D uncertain. Looked up from germline, CDR1 is SEHNR and CDR2 is FQNEAQ (reference sequence). The CDR3 totals 14 residues. The V end lost 1 base, the J end lost 2 bases, and 6 bases lay between the germline ends. Full variable domain (remainder filled in from reference TRBV7-9 and TRBJ1-5): DTGVSQNPRHKITKRGQNVTFRCDPISEHNRLYWYRQTLGQGPEFLTYFQNEAQLEKSRLLSDRFSAERPKGSFSTLEIQRTEQGDSAMYLCASSLDWGNQPQHFGDGTRLSIL.

CDR3 nucleotide sequence: TGCAGCGTTGAAGATCGACTAGCGGGGATCTACGAGCAGTACTTC. Protein product: CSVEDRLAGIYEQYF. This sequence joins TRBV29-1 and TRBJ2-7; 11 nucleotides line up with TRBD2. Germline CDR1 is SQVTM and CDR2 is ANQGSEA. The V and J ends lost 0 bases and 3 bases, in that order; junction bases with no gene match: 4. The CDR3 is 15 residues long.